Below are 24 T cell receptor beta chains sequenced from a single sample in a study of blood T cell repertoires in COVID-19. Method: immunoSEQ multiplex PCR; TCRdb's copy keeps in-frame clones and lacks some. The sample lists more than 200,000 clones, about nine tenths occurring once. The sequenced sample consisted of PBMCs or T cells enriched from blood (not recorded which). All receptors derive from a man younger than 40 in a cohort exposed to, infected with or recovered from COVID-19 (not recorded which).

V gene TRBV5-8 combines with J gene TRBJ1-5; 8 bases are a match to TRBD1. J was trimmed by 1 base and V by 3 bases; bases with no gene match: 0. Per germline, CDR1 SGHTS and CDR2 YDEGEE. This CDR3 comprises 14 residues. The CDR3 DNA follows: TGTGCCAGCAGCTACAGGGGGAGCAATCAGCCCCAGCATTTT. Its translation: CASSYRGSNQPQHF.

The rearrangement joins TRBV11-2 to TRBJ2-7; D not certain. Germline-derived CDR1 and CDR2 are SGHAT and FQNNGV. This CDR3 is 13 amino acids long. Trimming removed 3 bases at V and 7 bases at J, with 13 bases between. The CDR3 reads CASSFSGRAEQYF. The DNA of the CDR3 is TGTGCCAGCAGCTTCTCGGGTCGCGCAGAGCAGTACTTC.

The gene calls are TRBV7-9 and TRBJ1-2, with 7 nucleotides matching TRBD1. The V segment lost 5 bases and the J segment 6 bases; nucleotides outside the gene matches: 15. Germline loops: CDR1 SEHNR, CDR2 FQNEAQ (reference sequence). This CDR3 has 16 amino acids. The CDR3 here is CASSRPGTAPLNGYTF. The CDR3 DNA reads TGTGCCAGCAGCCGCCCAGGGACAGCACCCTTGAATGGCTACACCTTC. Filled out from reference TRBV7-9 and TRBJ1-2, the complete variable domain reads DTGVSQNPRHKITKRGQNVTFRCDPISEHNRLYWYRQTLGQGPEFLTYFQNEAQLEKSRLLSDRFSAERPKGSFSTLEIQRTEQGDSAMYLCASSRPGTAPLNGYTFGSGTRLTVV.

This rearrangement joins TRBV14 to TRBJ2-7; TRBD2 matches 12 bases. This CDR3 region has 18 residues. The germline gives CDR1 SGHDN, CDR2 FVKESK. With V trimmed by 4 bases and J by 4 bases, 14 bases remained unmatched. For the CDR3, the DNA is TGTGCCAGCAGCCCCTCTCATGTCCGACTAGCGGGAGATTACGAGCAGTACTTC. Translated, it gives CASSPSHVRLAGDYEQYF.

This chain joins TRBV10-3 and TRBJ1-1; D is perhaps TRBD1 (5 bases). This CDR3 is built from 15 residues. Trimming cost V 4 bases and J 0 bases, with 12 bases left between them. The germline gives CDR1 ENHRY, CDR2 SYGVKD. CDR3 protein: CAISAAQGMNTEAFF. DNA of the CDR3: TGTGCCATCAGTGCCGCCCAGGGAATGAACACTGAAGCTTTCTTT.

The V gene is TRBV28, the J gene TRBJ1-1, with TRBD1 matching 8 bases. Germline loops: CDR1 MDHEN, CDR2 SYDVKM. The CDR3 spans 16 residues. V dropped 3 bases and J dropped 5; count of bases not matched to a gene: 11. The CDR3 DNA reads TGTGCCAGCAGTTTTCACCCGGACAGGGAAACAACTGAAGCTTTCTTT. It codes for CASSFHPDRETTEAFF.

V is TRBV14 and J is TRBJ2-7; 8 bases match TRBD1. After removal of 1 base from V and 4 bases from J, the junction contained 9 bases not matched to a gene. The CDR3 is 16 residues long. Germline lookup yields CDR1 SGHDN and CDR2 FVKESK. The DNA for the CDR3 is TGTGCCAGCAGCCAAGTCGGACAGGGCAATCCTTACGAGCAGTACTTC. Its translation: CASSQVGQGNPYEQYF.

The chain has TRBV5-1 and TRBJ1-5, with D tentatively TRBD1 (6 bases). The germline gives CDR1 SGHRS, CDR2 YFSETQ. Trimming shortened V by 0 bases and J by 7 bases, and 11 bases separated the two germline ends. The CDR3 totals 14 residues. The CDR3 DNA reads as TGCGCCAGCAGCTTGGGAGCAGGGGAACAGCCCCAGCATTTT. Residues: CASSLGAGEQPQHF.

V and J are TRBV7-8 and TRBJ1-1; 8 positions agree with TRBD1. Germline loops: CDR1 SGHVS, CDR2 FQNEAQ. The CDR3 consists of 13 residues. V lost 5 bases and J lost 4; bases outside the gene matches: 3. The DNA of the CDR3 is TGTGCCAGCAGCCGGACAGGGTTCACTGAAGCTTTCTTT. Its protein is CASSRTGFTEAFF.

The V gene is TRBV1, the J gene TRBJ2-1; the D call of TRBD2 is as the table states it, not checked on the DNA. TRBV1 is classified as a pseudogene. The CDR3 spans 18 residues. The CDR3 loop is CTSSQDEEGTSGYNEQFF. CDR3 coding DNA: TGCACCAGCAGCCAAGATGAAGAGGGGACTAGCGGATACAATGAGCAGTTCTTC.

The J gene is TRBJ1-2, the V gene TRBV28; TRBD1 matches 7 bases. Germline V gene lookup returns CDR1 MDHEN and CDR2 SYDVKM. The CDR3 contains 15 residues. With V trimmed by 6 bases and J by 4 bases, 11 bases remained unmatched. Here the CDR3 reads CASSSDRSGSYGYTF. In DNA, the CDR3 is TGTGCCAGCAGCTCGGACAGGTCGGGTAGCTATGGCTACACCTTC.

In the case of this clone: Distinct nucleotide sequences in the sample also encode this CDR3. The rearrangement joins TRBV19 to TRBJ2-7, with D uncertain. Germline lookup yields CDR1 LNHDA and CDR2 SQIVND (reference sequence). This CDR3 has 11 residues. The V gene lost 7 bases and the J gene lost 6 bases, with 10 bases spanning the gap. This CDR3 is CASNFGAEQYF. CDR3 DNA: TGTGCCAGTAATTTTGGAGCCGAGCAGTACTTC.

This clone was seen just once. The CDR3 coding sequence is TGCAGCGTTGTGAGTCTAGCGGGAGATTTACAGTACTTC. This codes for CSVVSLAGDLQYF. The rearrangement uses TRBV29-1 and TRBJ2-7; 10 positions agree with TRBD2. The germline V gene has CDR1 SQVTM and CDR2 ANQGSEA. V trimming: 4 bases; J trimming: 10 bases; junction bases outside the gene matches: 10. The CDR3 loop spans 13 amino acids.

The V call is TRBV5-4, the J call TRBJ1-5; TRBD1 agrees at 9 bases. The trim removed 4 bases at V and 6 bases at J, leaving 8 bases unmatched. From germline, CDR1 is SGHNT and CDR2 YYREEE (reference sequence). The CDR3 contains 15 residues. This chain's CDR3 is CASSLGTGKGQPQHF. Here the CDR3 DNA reads TGTGCCAGCAGCCTTGGGACAGGGAAAGGTCAGCCCCAGCATTTT.

J is TRBJ2-3 and V is TRBV18; TRBD2 matches 10 bases. CDR1 is KGHSH and CDR2 is LQKENI in the germline V gene. The CDR3 sequence is 12 residues long. The V segment lost 3 bases and the J segment 11 bases; nucleotides outside the gene matches: 2. In nucleotides, the CDR3 is TGTGCCAGCTCACCTTTAGCGGGAGGGCAGTATTTT. Translating gives CASSPLAGGQYF. The full variable domain, its missing parts supplied by reference TRBV18 and TRBJ2-3, is NAGVMQNPRHLVRRRGQEARLRCSPMKGHSHVYWYRQLPEEGLKFMVYLQKENIIDESGMPKERFSAEFPKEGPSILRIQQVVRGDSAAYFCASSPLAGGQYFGPGTRLTVL.

This chain uses TRBV9 with TRBJ2-7; 9 bases line up with TRBD1. The CDR3 extends over 15 amino acids. Germline trimming cut 4 bases from V and 0 bases from J; bases unmatched to any gene: 5. Germline lookup yields CDR1 SGDLS and CDR2 YYNGEE. Here the CDR3 reads CASSLTGGTSYEQYF. The CDR3 nucleotides are TGTGCCAGCAGCTTAACAGGGGGCACCTCCTACGAGCAGTACTTC. Variable domain in full (rest from reference TRBV9 and TRBJ2-7): DSGVTQTPKHLITATGQRVTLRCSPRSGDLSVYWYQQSLDQGLQFLIQYYNGEERAKGNILERFSAQQFPDLHSELNLSSLELGDSALYFCASSLTGGTSYEQYFGPGTRLTVT.

This clone appeared a single time. The chain carries TRBV28 and TRBJ1-2, with TRBD1 matching over 9 bases. The CDR3 sequence is 19 residues long. Germline CDR1 reads MDHEN; CDR2 reads SYDVKM. J gave up 3 bases and V 4 bases, and 18 bases lay outside the gene matches. The CDR3 sequence is CASSSPSGQGNSGYYGYTF. In DNA, the CDR3 is TGTGCCAGCAGTTCTCCCTCGGGACAGGGAAACAGCGGGTACTATGGCTACACCTTC.

The V call is TRBV28, the J call TRBJ1-5; D is possibly TRBD1 (6 bases). The CDR3 sequence is 12 residues long. V lost 7 bases and J 7 bases, leaving 11 bases between the germline ends. CDR1 is MDHEN, CDR2 SYDVKM, per germline. The DNA of the CDR3 is TGTGCCAGCATTGCAGGGGAGCAGCCCCAGCATTTT. Translating gives CASIAGEQPQHF.

The chain joins TRBV2 to TRBJ2-2; a weak D match, TRBD1 (5 bases). The germline V gene has CDR1 SNHLY and CDR2 FYNNEI. This CDR3 region has 15 residues. V was cut by 7 bases and J by 8 bases, with 20 bases left in between. Here the CDR3 reads CASTLTESSGGELFF. CDR3 DNA: TGTGCCAGCACGCTGACCGAATCCTCAGGGGGGGAGCTGTTTTTT.

This clone was recorded once. One end of the junction fails to match germline, which may point to a read error. The gene calls are TRBV18 and TRBJ2-1; possibly TRBD1 for D (6 bases). The CDR3 spans 17 residues. CDR1 and CDR2 (germline): KGHSH, LQKENI. CDR3 sequence reads: CASPPKDQQGLWNEQFF. As DNA, the CDR3 is TGTGCCAGCCCACCTAAAGACCAGCAGGGGCTATGGAATGAGCAGTTCTTC.

The rearrangement links TRBV29-1 to TRBJ2-1; D is unresolved. The CDR3 is 10 residues long. V was pared by 6 bases and J by 5 bases, with 5 bases between. The germline V gene has CDR1 SQVTM and CDR2 ANQGSEA. The CDR3 nucleotides read TGCAGCGTCGCTAACAATGAGCAGTTCTTC. Translation gives CSVANNEQFF.

V and J are TRBV6-4 and TRBJ2-4; D possibly corresponds to TRBD1 (6 bases). Trimming pared 6 bases from V and 1 base from J, leaving 25 bases between. Germline values: CDR1 MRHNA, CDR2 SNTAGT. The CDR3 has 19 residues. The CDR3 sequence is CASSQGSGRVVSAKNIQYF. In DNA form, the CDR3 reads TGTGCCAGCAGCCAGGGGTCAGGCCGAGTAGTATCGGCCAAAAACATTCAGTACTTC.

This clone was found a few times. J is TRBJ2-7 and V is TRBV28; maybe TRBD2 (6 bases). The CDR3 consists of 15 residues. V lost 3 bases and J 2 bases, leaving 14 bases between the germline ends. CDR1 is MDHEN and CDR2 is SYDVKM in the germline V gene. The CDR3 sequence is CASSFLRAGTYEQYF. The CDR3 DNA reads TGTGCCAGCAGTTTTTTGAGGGCGGGGACCTACGAGCAGTACTTC.

The genes are TRBV28 and TRBJ1-5, with 9 bases fitting TRBD1. Trimming removed 7 bases from V and 6 bases from J; junction bases left unmatched: 4. This CDR3 region has 13 residues. Germline CDR1 and CDR2: MDHEN and SYDVKM. In DNA, the CDR3 is TGTGCCAGCATGGACAGGGGAGGTCAGCCCCAGCATTTT. Protein sequence: CASMDRGGQPQHF.